These T cell receptor beta chains were read from a single sample in a study of blood T cell repertoires in COVID-19. Some clones are missing from TCRdb's copy, which holds only in-frame ones; the method was immunoSEQ multiplex PCR. The sample yields roughly 250,000 clones, more than 75% seen once. Sequencing was performed on peripheral blood. These receptors originate from a woman in her fifties or sixties with acute or convalescent COVID-19. The CDR3 runs from the conserved cysteine through the conserved F or W. The D gene is left open where the match is weak.

DNA	CDR3	D	J	V
TGTGCCAGCAGTCCGGGACTAGCGGGGGTTCACGAGCAGTACTTC	CASSPGLAGVHEQYF	TRBD2	TRBJ2-7	TRBV27
TGTGCCAGCAGCGCTCCAGGGGTGGTCAATGAGCAGTTCTTC	CASSAPGVVNEQFF	-	TRBJ2-1	TRBV7-3
TGTGCCAGCACCACCCCCCGGCGGTGGCCAGATACGCAGTATTTT	CASTTPRRWPDTQYF	-	TRBJ2-3	TRBV28
TGTGCCAGCAGGTTAAGGGGGCTACGCTCCTATAATTCACCCCTCCACTTT	CASRLRGLRSYNSPLHF	TRBD1	TRBJ1-6	TRBV27
TGTGCCAGCAGTAAGCAGGGTGGGGATTCACCCCTCCACTTT	CASSKQGGDSPLHF	-	TRBJ1-6	TRBV6-5
TGCAGCGCCCACAGGGGCGCAGATACGCAGTATTTT	CSAHRGADTQYF	TRBD1	TRBJ2-3	TRBV29-1
TGTGCCAGCAATCTAGCGGGAAATTACGAGCAGTACTTC	CASNLAGNYEQYF	TRBD2	TRBJ2-7	TRBV6-1
TGTGCCAGCAGCTCAAACAGGGGCGGGGCGTATAATTACAATGAGCAGTTCTTC	CASSSNRGGAYNYNEQFF	-	TRBJ2-1	TRBV5-4
TGTGCCAGCAGTAGCAGGGGGCGCTTGACTAATGAAAAACTGTTTTTT	CASSSRGRLTNEKLFF	TRBD1	TRBJ1-4	TRBV6-6
TGTGCCAGCAGCTTAGCGGGCCTCTCCTACGAGCAGTACTTC	CASSLAGLSYEQYF	-	TRBJ2-7	TRBV7-2
TGTGCCTGGAGTGTGGCCGGGGGATGGGACACTGAAGCTTTCTTT	CAWSVAGGWDTEAFF	-	TRBJ1-1	TRBV30
TGTGCCAGCAGTAAACAGGGGGCGGGCACTGAAGCTTTCTTT	CASSKQGAGTEAFF	TRBD1	TRBJ1-1	TRBV7-2
TGTGCCAGCACCCCCCTGACCCTAGCGGGATTCAATGAGCAGTTCTTC	CASTPLTLAGFNEQFF	TRBD2	TRBJ2-1	TRBV5-6
TGTGCCAGCTGGATCGGGTCAGGGAATATGGACGAGCAGTACTTC	CASWIGSGNMDEQYF	-	TRBJ2-7	TRBV27
TGTGCCACCAGCAGAGATAGACAGGGCACTGAAGCTTTCTTT	CATSRDRQGTEAFF	TRBD1	TRBJ1-1	TRBV15
TGTGCCAGTAGTATCGGGGGGAACACTGAAGCTTTCTTT	CASSIGGNTEAFF	-	TRBJ1-1	TRBV19
TGTGCCAGCAGGTACAGGCTAGCGGGCACAGATACGCAGTATTTT	CASRYRLAGTDTQYF	TRBD2	TRBJ2-3	TRBV2
TGTGCCAGCAGTTCCCGGACAGGGGATGGCTACACCTTC	CASSSRTGDGYTF	TRBD1	TRBJ1-2	TRBV6-5
TGTGCCAGTAGTGGCGTCGGAGGGCGATCCGAGCAGTACTTC	CASSGVGGRSEQYF	-	TRBJ2-7	TRBV19